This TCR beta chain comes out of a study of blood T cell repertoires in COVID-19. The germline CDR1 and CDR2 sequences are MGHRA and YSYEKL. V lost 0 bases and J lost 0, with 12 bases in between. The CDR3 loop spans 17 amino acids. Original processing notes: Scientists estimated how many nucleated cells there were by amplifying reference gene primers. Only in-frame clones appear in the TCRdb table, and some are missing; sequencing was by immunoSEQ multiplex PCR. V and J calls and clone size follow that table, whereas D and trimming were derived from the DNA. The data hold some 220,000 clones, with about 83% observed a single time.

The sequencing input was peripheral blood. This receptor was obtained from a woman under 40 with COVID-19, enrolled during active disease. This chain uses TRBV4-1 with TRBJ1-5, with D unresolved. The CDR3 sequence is CASSQDSGQNSNQPQHF. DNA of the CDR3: TGCGCCAGCAGCCAAGATAGTGGGCAGAATAGCAATCAGCCCCAGCATTTT.